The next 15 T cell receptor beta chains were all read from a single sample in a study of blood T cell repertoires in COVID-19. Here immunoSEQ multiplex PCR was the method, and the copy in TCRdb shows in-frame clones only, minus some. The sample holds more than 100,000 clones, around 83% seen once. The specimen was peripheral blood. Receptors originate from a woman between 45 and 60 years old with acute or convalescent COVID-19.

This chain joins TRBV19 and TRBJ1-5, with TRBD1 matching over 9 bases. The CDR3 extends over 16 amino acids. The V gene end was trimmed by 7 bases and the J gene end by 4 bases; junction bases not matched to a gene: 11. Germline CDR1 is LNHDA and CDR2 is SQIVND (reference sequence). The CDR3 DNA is TGTGCCAGTAACCCGGGACAGGGAAATCCTAATCAGCCCCAGCATTTT. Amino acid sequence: CASNPGQGNPNQPQHF.

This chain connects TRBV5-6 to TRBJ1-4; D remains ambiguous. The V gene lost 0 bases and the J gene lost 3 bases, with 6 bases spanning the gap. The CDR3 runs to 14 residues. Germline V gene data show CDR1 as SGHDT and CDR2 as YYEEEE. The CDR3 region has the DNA TGTGCCAGCAGCTTGGGGGCCCCTAATGAAAAACTGTTTTTT. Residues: CASSLGAPNEKLFF.

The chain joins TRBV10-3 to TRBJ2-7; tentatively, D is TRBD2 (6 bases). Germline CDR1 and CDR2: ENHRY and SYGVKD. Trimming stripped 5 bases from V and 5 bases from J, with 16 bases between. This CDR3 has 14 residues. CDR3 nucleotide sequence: TGTGCCATCAGTTTCGGGGGTCCTGGGGACGAGCAGTACTTC. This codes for CAISFGGPGDEQYF.

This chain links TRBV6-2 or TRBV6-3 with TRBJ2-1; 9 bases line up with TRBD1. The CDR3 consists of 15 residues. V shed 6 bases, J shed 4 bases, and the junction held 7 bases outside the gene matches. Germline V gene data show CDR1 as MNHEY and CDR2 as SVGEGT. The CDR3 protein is CASSDTGGAYNEQFF. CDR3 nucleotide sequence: TGTGCCAGCAGCGATACAGGGGGCGCGTACAATGAGCAGTTCTTC.

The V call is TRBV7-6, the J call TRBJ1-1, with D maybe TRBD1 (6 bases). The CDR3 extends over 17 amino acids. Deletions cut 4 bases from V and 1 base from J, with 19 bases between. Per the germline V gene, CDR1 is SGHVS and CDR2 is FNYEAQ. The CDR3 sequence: CASSSVLKQGANTEAFF. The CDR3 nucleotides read TGTGCCAGCAGCTCGGTCCTCAAACAGGGCGCGAACACTGAAGCTTTCTTT. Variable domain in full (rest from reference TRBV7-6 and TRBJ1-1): GAGVSQSPRYKVTKRGQDVALRCDPISGHVSLYWYRQALGQGPEFLTYFNYEAQQDKSGLPNDRFSAERPEGSISTLTIQRTEQRDSAMYRCASSSVLKQGANTEAFFGQGTRLTVV.

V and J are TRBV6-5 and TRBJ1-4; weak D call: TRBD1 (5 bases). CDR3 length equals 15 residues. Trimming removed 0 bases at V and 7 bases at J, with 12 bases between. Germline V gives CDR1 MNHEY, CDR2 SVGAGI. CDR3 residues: CASSYSTARSEKLFF. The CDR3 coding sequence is TGTGCCAGCAGTTACTCGACAGCCAGATCTGAAAAACTGTTTTTT.

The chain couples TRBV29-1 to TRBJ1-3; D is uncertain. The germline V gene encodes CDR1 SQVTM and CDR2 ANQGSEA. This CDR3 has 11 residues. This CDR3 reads CTVSSGNTIYF. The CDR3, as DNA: TGCACCGTATCATCTGGAAACACCATATATTTT.

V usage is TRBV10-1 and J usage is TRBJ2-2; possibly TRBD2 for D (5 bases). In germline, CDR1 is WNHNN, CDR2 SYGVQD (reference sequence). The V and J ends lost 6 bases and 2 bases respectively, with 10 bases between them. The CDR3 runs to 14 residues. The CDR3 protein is CASREGLNTGELFF. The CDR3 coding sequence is TGCGCCAGCAGGGAAGGACTCAACACCGGGGAGCTGTTTTTT.

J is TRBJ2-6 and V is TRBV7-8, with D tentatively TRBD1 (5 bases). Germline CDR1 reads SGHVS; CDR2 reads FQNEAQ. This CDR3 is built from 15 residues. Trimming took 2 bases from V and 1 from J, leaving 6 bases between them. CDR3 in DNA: TGTGCCAGCAGCTTAAGGGGATCTGGGGCCAACGTCCTGACTTTC. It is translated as CASSLRGSGANVLTF.

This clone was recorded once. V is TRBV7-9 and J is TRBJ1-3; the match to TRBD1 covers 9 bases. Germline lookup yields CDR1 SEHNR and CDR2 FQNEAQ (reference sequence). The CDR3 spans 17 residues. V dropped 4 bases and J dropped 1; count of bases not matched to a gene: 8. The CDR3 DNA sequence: TGTGCCAGCAGCTCATCCGGGACAGGGATATCTGGAAACACCATATATTTT. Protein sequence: CASSSSGTGISGNTIYF. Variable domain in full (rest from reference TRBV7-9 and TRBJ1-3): DTGVSQNPRHKITKRGQNVTFRCDPISEHNRLYWYRQTLGQGPEFLTYFQNEAQLEKSRLLSDRFSAERPKGSFSTLEIQRTEQGDSAMYLCASSSSGTGISGNTIYFGEGSWLTVV.

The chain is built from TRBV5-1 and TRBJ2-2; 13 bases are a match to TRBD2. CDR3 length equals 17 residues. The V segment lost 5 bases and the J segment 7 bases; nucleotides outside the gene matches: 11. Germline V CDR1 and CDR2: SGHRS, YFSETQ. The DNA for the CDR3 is TGCGCCAGCAGACGCCCACTAGCGGGGGGGCGCGGCGGGGAGCTGTTTTTT. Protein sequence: CASRRPLAGGRGGELFF. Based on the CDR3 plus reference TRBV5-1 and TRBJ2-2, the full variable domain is KAGVTQTPRYLIKTRGQQVTLSCSPISGHRSVSWYQQTPGQGLQFLFEYFSETQRNKGNFPGRFSGRQFSNSRSEMNVSTLELGDSALYLCASRRPLAGGRGGELFFGEGSRLTVL.

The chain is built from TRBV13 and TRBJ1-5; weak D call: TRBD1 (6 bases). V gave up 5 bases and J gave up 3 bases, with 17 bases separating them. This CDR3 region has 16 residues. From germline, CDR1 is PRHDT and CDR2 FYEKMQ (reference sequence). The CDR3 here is CASSLKSGGPNQPQHF. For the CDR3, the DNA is TGTGCCAGCAGCCTGAAATCGGGGGGCCCCAATCAGCCCCAGCATTTT. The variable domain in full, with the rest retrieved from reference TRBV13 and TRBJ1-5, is AAGVIQSPRHLIKEKRETATLKCYPIPRHDTVYWYQQGPGQDPQFLISFYEKMQSDKGSIPDRFSAQQFSDYHSELNMSSLELGDSALYFCASSLKSGGPNQPQHFGDGTRLSIL.

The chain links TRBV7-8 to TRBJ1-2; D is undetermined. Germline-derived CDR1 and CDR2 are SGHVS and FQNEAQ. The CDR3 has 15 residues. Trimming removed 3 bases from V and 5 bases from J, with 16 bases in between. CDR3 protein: CASSLDRGVYYGYTF. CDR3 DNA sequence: TGTGCCAGCAGCTTGGACCGGGGAGTTTATTATGGCTACACCTTC.

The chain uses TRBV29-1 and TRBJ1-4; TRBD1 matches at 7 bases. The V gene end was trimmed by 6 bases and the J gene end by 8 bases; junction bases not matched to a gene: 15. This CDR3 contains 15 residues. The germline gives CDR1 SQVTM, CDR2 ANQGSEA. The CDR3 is CSVAGTDPLGEKLFF. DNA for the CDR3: TGCAGCGTGGCCGGGACAGACCCCCTAGGGGAAAAACTGTTTTTT. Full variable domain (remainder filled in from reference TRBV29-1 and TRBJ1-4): SAVISQKPSRDICQRGTSLTIQCQVDSQVTMMFWYRQQPGQSLTLIATANQGSEATYESGFVIDKFPISRPNLTFSTLTVSNMSPEDSSIYLCSVAGTDPLGEKLFFGSGTQLSVL.

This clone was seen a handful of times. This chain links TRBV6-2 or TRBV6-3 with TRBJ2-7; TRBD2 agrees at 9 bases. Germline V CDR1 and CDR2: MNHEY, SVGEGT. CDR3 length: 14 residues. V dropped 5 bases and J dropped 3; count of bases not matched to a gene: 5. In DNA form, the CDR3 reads TGTGCCAGCAGTCAAGGACTAGCGAACTACGAGCAGTACTTC. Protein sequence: CASSQGLANYEQYF.